These 29 T cell receptor beta chains were sequenced from one sample in a study of technical replicates of blood from several donors listed by TCRdb under 2017. The protocol used for the library was the immunoSEQ multiplex PCR assay. Not all clones reach the TCRdb copy of this immuneACCESS table, which keeps in-frame sequences only. Checked studies attribute under half of the gap to unresolved V genes and leave the rest unexplained. Recorded for this sample are over 70,000 clones; about 94% of them occurred a single time. The top ten clones comprise about 0.4% of the sample. The specimen was T cells isolated from PBMCs. The source of these receptors is a human donor in good health.

This clone is a singleton in its sample. The chain is built from TRBV4-2 and TRBJ2-1; TRBD2 is a possible D gene (5 bases). The CDR3 has 18 residues. V gave up 0 bases and J gave up 0 bases, with 15 bases separating them. Germline V gene sequence: CDR1 LGHNA, CDR2 YNFKEQ. The CDR3 protein is CASSQDFFTADSYNEQFF. The CDR3, as DNA: TGTGCCAGCAGCCAAGATTTCTTTACAGCGGACTCCTACAATGAGCAGTTCTTC.

The rearrangement links TRBV27 to TRBJ1-1; D ambiguous. Germline CDR1 reads MNHEY; CDR2 reads SMNVEV (reference sequence). The CDR3 loop spans 15 amino acids. V was trimmed by 1 base and J by 5 bases, leaving 14 bases between them. The CDR3 nucleotides read TGTGCCAGCAGTTTATTGTCTGGGAGGCCAACTGAAGCTTTCTTT. Translation gives CASSLLSGRPTEAFF.

The chain combines TRBV14 with TRBJ2-5; the D is unclear. The germline V gene encodes CDR1 SGHDN and CDR2 FVKESK. The CDR3 has 12 residues. V lost 2 bases and J lost 2, with 3 bases in between. The CDR3 spells CASSQLQETQYF. Here the CDR3 DNA reads TGTGCCAGCAGCCAACTACAAGAGACCCAGTACTTC. Full variable domain (outside the CDR3, taken from reference TRBV14 and TRBJ2-5): EAGVTQFPSHSVIEKGQTVTLRCDPISGHDNLYWYRRVMGKEIKFLLHFVKESKQDESGMPNNRFLAERTGGTYSTLKVQPAELEDSGVYFCASSQLQETQYFGPGTRLLVL.

CDR3 sequence (DNA): TGTGCCAGCAGTGTCAGGGGGAACTATGGCTACACCTTC. Amino acid sequence: CASSVRGNYGYTF. The rearrangement joins TRBV2 to TRBJ1-2, with 7 bases aligning to TRBD1. V was clipped by 4 bases and J by 2 bases; unmatched bases: 1. The germline gives CDR1 SNHLY, CDR2 FYNNEI. CDR3 length: 13 residues.

This clone was recorded once. V and J are TRBV9 and TRBJ1-2, with TRBD1 matching 7 bases. Germline CDR1 SGDLS, CDR2 YYNGEE. Trimming at V came to 0 bases and at J to 7 bases, leaving 9 bases not matched to a gene. The CDR3 is made up of 15 amino acids. The CDR3 DNA reads as TGTGCCAGCAGCGTAGAAGTAGGGGGCGCAAGTGGCTACACCTTC. Amino acid sequence: CASSVEVGGASGYTF.

The rearrangement joins TRBV5-1 to TRBJ2-7, with D tentatively TRBD1 (5 bases). In germline, CDR1 is SGHRS, CDR2 YFSETQ. This CDR3 contains 14 residues. The germline V and J ends were trimmed by 3 bases and 5 bases, with 15 bases remaining between them. This CDR3 is CASSSEKDTHEQYF. CDR3 nucleotide sequence: TGCGCCAGCAGCTCCGAAAAGGACACCCACGAGCAGTACTTC. The entire variable domain, with the rest obtained from reference TRBV5-1 and TRBJ2-7, is as follows: KAGVTQTPRYLIKTRGQQVTLSCSPISGHRSVSWYQQTPGQGLQFLFEYFSETQRNKGNFPGRFSGRQFSNSRSEMNVSTLELGDSALYLCASSSEKDTHEQYFGPGTRLTVT.

This clone has a handful of counts. The chain employs TRBV6-1 and TRBJ1-1; 9 bases line up with TRBD1. V gave up 6 bases and J gave up 8 bases; unmatched junction bases: 7. CDR1 is MNHNS and CDR2 is SASEGT in the germline V gene. This CDR3 is built from 13 residues. This chain's CDR3 is CASRGGQGREAFF. The CDR3 nucleotides are TGTGCCAGCAGGGGGGGACAGGGAAGGGAAGCTTTCTTT.

The V and J genes are TRBV5-1 and TRBJ2-1; D perhaps matches TRBD2 (6 bases). Trimming left V 4 bases short and J 6 bases short, with 14 bases between. The CDR3 has 14 residues. Germline-derived CDR1 and CDR2 are SGHRS and YFSETQ. CDR3 DNA sequence: TGCGCCAGCAGCCTAAGCGGGCCCCCCAATGAGCAGTTCTTC. Translated: CASSLSGPPNEQFF.

The chain links TRBV5-6 to TRBJ1-5, with a weak D call TRBD1 (5 bases). The CDR3 contains 12 residues. Germline CDR1 and CDR2: SGHDT and YYEEEE. The V end lost 4 bases, the J end lost 4 bases, and 6 bases lay between the germline ends. The CDR3 reads CASSTGNQPQHF. CDR3 sequence (DNA): TGTGCCAGCAGCACAGGTAATCAGCCCCAGCATTTT. Drawing the rest from reference TRBV5-6 and TRBJ1-5, the complete variable domain is DAGVTQSPTHLIKTRGQQVTLRCSPKSGHDTVSWYQQALGQGPQFIFQYYEEEERQRGNFPDRFSGHQFPNYSSELNVNALLLGDSALYLCASSTGNQPQHFGDGTRLSIL.

This clone was recorded only once. The chain employs TRBV19 and TRBJ2-3; 11 bases match TRBD2. J gave up 2 bases and V 0 bases, and 10 bases lay outside the gene matches. Germline CDR1 LNHDA, CDR2 SQIVND (reference sequence). CDR3 length: 19 residues. CDR3 loop: CASSIDLLGLAESTDTQYF. Here the CDR3 DNA reads TGTGCCAGTAGTATAGATCTCCTGGGACTAGCGGAGTCCACAGATACGCAGTATTTT.

The chain combines TRBV4-3 with TRBJ2-7, with 10 bases fitting TRBD1. CDR1 LGHNA and CDR2 YSLEER come from the germline V gene. CDR3 length equals 17 residues. J gave up 2 bases and V 5 bases, and 12 bases lay outside the gene matches. CDR3 loop: CASSLQDSTGGPYEQYF. Here the CDR3 DNA reads TGCGCCAGCAGCTTACAAGATTCGACAGGGGGCCCCTACGAGCAGTACTTC.

This chain's CDR3 is CASSLGGLQGYTF. The CDR3 DNA reads as TGTGCCAGCAGCTTAGGCGGGCTGCAAGGCTACACCTTC. The chain uses TRBV7-2 and TRBJ1-2; no clear D gene. The germline V gene has CDR1 SGHTA and CDR2 FQGNSA. CDR3 length equals 13 residues. V was shortened by 1 base and J by 8 bases, with 11 bases between the two germline ends.

The gene calls are TRBV6-8 and TRBJ2-5; D is perhaps TRBD1 (6 bases). From germline, CDR1 is MNHGY and CDR2 SAAAGT. This CDR3 has 16 amino acids. The germline V and J ends were trimmed by 0 bases and 1 base, with 12 bases remaining between them. CDR3 nucleotides: TGTGCCAGCAGTTACTCGACGGCCAGGGGCCAAGAGACCCAGTACTTC. It specifies CASSYSTARGQETQYF.

The chain combines TRBV7-2 with TRBJ2-5; tentatively, D is TRBD2 (6 bases). V was pared by 7 bases and J by 7 bases, with 19 bases between. This CDR3 region has 14 residues. Looked up from germline, CDR1 is SGHTA and CDR2 is FQGNSA. Written as DNA, the CDR3 is TGTGCCAGCACCTTTCCGGGATCGGGAGCGACCCAGTACTTC. Translating it yields CASTFPGSGATQYF.

V gene TRBV5-1 combines with J gene TRBJ2-3, with D maybe TRBD2 (5 bases). This CDR3 comprises 14 residues. With 0 bases removed from V and 0 bases from J, the gap between germline ends came to 5 bases. Germline values: CDR1 SGHRS, CDR2 YFSETQ. CDR3 loop: CASSLGGSTDTQYF. In DNA, the CDR3 is TGCGCCAGCAGCTTGGGCGGGAGCACAGATACGCAGTATTTT.

The V gene is TRBV2, the J gene TRBJ1-2; 9 nucleotides match TRBD1. The trim removed 8 bases at V and 4 bases at J, leaving 11 bases unmatched. CDR1 is SNHLY and CDR2 is FYNNEI in the germline V gene. This CDR3 contains 15 residues. In DNA, the CDR3 is TGTGCCAGCCGGGACAGGGCAATAACAGGCTATGGCTACACCTTC. Translating gives CASRDRAITGYGYTF.

The V call is TRBV27, the J call TRBJ1-1, with D unclear. V lost 3 bases to trimming and J lost 12 bases, with 17 bases between them. CDR1 and CDR2 (germline): MNHEY, SMNVEV (reference sequence). This CDR3 is 13 amino acids long. The CDR3, as DNA: TGTGCCAGCAGTTTGTCAGATCGTCGTTCTTCTTTCTTT. Translated, it gives CASSLSDRRSSFF.

This chain connects TRBV7-8 to TRBJ1-4; unclear D gene. V was trimmed by 2 bases and J by 2 bases, leaving 9 bases between them. This CDR3 is 15 amino acids long. The germline V gene has CDR1 SGHVS and CDR2 FQNEAQ. The CDR3 region has the DNA TGTGCCAGCAGCTTATTGAAGCCTACTAATGAAAAACTGTTTTTT. It translates to CASSLLKPTNEKLFF.

The genes are TRBV6-6 and TRBJ2-5; unclear D gene. The CDR3 is made up of 13 amino acids. The germline V gene encodes CDR1 MNHNY and CDR2 SVGAGI (reference sequence). Trimming removed 3 bases from V and 4 bases from J, with 9 bases in between. CDR3 residues: CASSYSLRETQYF. CDR3 nucleotides: TGTGCCAGCAGTTATTCGCTCAGAGAGACCCAGTACTTC.

V is TRBV11-2 and J is TRBJ2-7; 8 bases line up with TRBD1. Unmatched junction bases numbered 7, after V lost 4 bases and J lost 2 bases. The CDR3 is 15 residues long. Germline CDR1 is SGHAT and CDR2 is FQNNGV. The CDR3 reads CASSSQDRATYEQYF. Here the CDR3 DNA reads TGTGCCAGCAGCTCGCAGGACAGGGCTACCTACGAGCAGTACTTC.

This chain joins TRBV28 and TRBJ2-1, with 12 nucleotides matching TRBD2. CDR3 length: 17 amino acids. Germline values: CDR1 MDHEN, CDR2 SYDVKM. Trimming at V came to 6 bases and at J to 8 bases, leaving 14 bases not matched to a gene. The chain's CDR3 is CASRGYGLAGGGHEQFF. CDR3 DNA: TGTGCCAGCAGGGGGTACGGGCTAGCGGGAGGGGGGCATGAGCAGTTCTTC.

The chain recombines TRBV5-4 with TRBJ2-1; D is possibly TRBD2 (6 bases). The CDR3 consists of 15 residues. Germline CDR1 SGHNT, CDR2 YYREEE (reference sequence). Trimming removed 4 bases at V and 0 bases at J, with 11 bases between. The CDR3 nucleotides are TGTGCCAGCAGCGGCGGGGAGAGCTCCTACAATGAGCAGTTCTTC. It translates to CASSGGESSYNEQFF.

The chain joins TRBV27 to TRBJ2-7; D may be TRBD1 (6 bases). The CDR3 runs to 14 residues. Between the trimmed V and J ends, which lost 3 bases and 2 bases, there was a span of 11 bases. From germline, CDR1 is MNHEY and CDR2 SMNVEV (reference sequence). The CDR3 here is CASSFGTNAYEQYF. The DNA of the CDR3 is TGTGCCAGCAGTTTTGGGACAAATGCCTACGAGCAGTACTTC.

V and J are TRBV7-8 and TRBJ2-7, with TRBD2 identical over 11 bases. This CDR3 is 16 amino acids long. Germline V gives CDR1 SGHVS, CDR2 FQNEAQ. Trimming cost V 4 bases and J 2 bases; bases outside gene matches: 7. The CDR3 DNA reads as TGTGCCAGCAGCTCCCAGACTAGCGGGAATCCCTACGAGCAGTACTTC. Amino acids: CASSSQTSGNPYEQYF.

The chain couples TRBV28 to TRBJ2-7; the D gene is possibly TRBD1 (5 bases). Trimming pared 4 bases from V and 4 bases from J, leaving 14 bases between. Germline CDR1 and CDR2: MDHEN and SYDVKM. The CDR3 is made up of 14 amino acids. CDR3 DNA sequence: TGTGCCAGCAGTTCTAGGGGTGCCCATTACGAGCAGTACTTC. It translates to CASSSRGAHYEQYF. The complete variable domain, with remaining parts taken from reference TRBV28 and TRBJ2-7, reads DVKVTQSSRYLVKRTGEKVFLECVQDMDHENMFWYRQDPGLGLRLIYFSYDVKMKEKGDIPEGYSVSREKKERFSLILESASTNQTSMYLCASSSRGAHYEQYFGPGTRLTVT.

The rearrangement joins TRBV28 to TRBJ2-7; possibly TRBD1 for D (6 bases). The length of the CDR3 is 15 residues. The germline CDR1 and CDR2 sequences are MDHEN and SYDVKM. The germline V and J ends were trimmed by 6 bases and 0 bases, with 15 bases remaining between them. The chain's CDR3 is CASSPGSRGSYEQYF. CDR3 sequence (DNA): TGTGCCAGCAGCCCGGGGAGCAGGGGCTCCTACGAGCAGTACTTC.

The chain joins TRBV19 to TRBJ2-2; weak D call: TRBD1 (6 bases). V gave up 8 bases and J gave up 1 base, with 11 bases separating them. Germline V gene lookup returns CDR1 LNHDA and CDR2 SQIVND (reference sequence). CDR3 length: 14 amino acids. The CDR3 sequence is CASSQGRNTGELFF. For the CDR3, the DNA is TGTGCCAGTTCTCAGGGGAGGAACACCGGGGAGCTGTTTTTT.

This clone was counted a single time. The chain links TRBV19 to TRBJ2-3; D gene ambiguous. CDR3 length equals 14 residues. The V gene lost 4 bases and the J gene lost 0 bases, with 8 bases spanning the gap. The germline CDR1 and CDR2 sequences are LNHDA and SQIVND (reference sequence). CDR3 coding DNA: TGTGCCAGTAGTAGTCAGATTAGCACAGATACGCAGTATTTT. It specifies CASSSQISTDTQYF.

The V gene is TRBV4-2, the J gene TRBJ2-1; 9 bases match TRBD2. The ends lost 1 base at V and 0 bases at J; junction bases unmatched: 4. Germline lookup yields CDR1 LGHNA and CDR2 YNFKEQ. The CDR3 length is 17 residues. Here the CDR3 DNA reads TGTGCCAGCAGCCAAGCCCCTAGCGGGACCTCCTACAATGAGCAGTTCTTC. This translates into CASSQAPSGTSYNEQFF.